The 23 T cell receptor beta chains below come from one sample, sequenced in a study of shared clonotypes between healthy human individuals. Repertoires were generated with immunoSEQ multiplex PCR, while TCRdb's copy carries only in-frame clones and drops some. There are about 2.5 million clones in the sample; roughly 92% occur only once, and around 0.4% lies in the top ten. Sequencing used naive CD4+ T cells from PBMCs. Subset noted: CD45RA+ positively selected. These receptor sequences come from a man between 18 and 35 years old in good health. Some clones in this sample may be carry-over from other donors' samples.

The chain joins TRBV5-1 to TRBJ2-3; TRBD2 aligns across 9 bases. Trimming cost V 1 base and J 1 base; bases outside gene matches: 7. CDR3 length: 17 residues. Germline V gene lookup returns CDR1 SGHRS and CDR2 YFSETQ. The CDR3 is CASSLSPLAGGTDTQYF. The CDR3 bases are TGCGCCAGCAGCTTGTCGCCCTTAGCGGGAGGCACAGATACGCAGTATTTT.

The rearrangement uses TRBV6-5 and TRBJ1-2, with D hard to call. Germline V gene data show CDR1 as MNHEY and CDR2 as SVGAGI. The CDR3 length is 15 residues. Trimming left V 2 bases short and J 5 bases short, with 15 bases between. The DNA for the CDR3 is TGTGCCAGCAGTTACAACCAGGCCGGCGGGTATGGCTACACCTTC. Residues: CASSYNQAGGYGYTF.

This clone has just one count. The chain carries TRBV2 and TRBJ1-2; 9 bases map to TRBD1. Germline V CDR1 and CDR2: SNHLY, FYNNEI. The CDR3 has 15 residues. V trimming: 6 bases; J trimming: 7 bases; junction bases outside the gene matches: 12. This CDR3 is CASSNLRTGESGYTF. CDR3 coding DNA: TGTGCCAGCAGCAACCTTCGGACAGGGGAAAGTGGCTACACCTTC.

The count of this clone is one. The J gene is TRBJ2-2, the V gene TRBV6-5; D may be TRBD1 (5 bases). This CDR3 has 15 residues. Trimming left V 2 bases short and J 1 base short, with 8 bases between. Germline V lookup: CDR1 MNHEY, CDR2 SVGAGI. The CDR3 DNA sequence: TGTGCCAGCAGTTACAGGGGTCAGAACACCGGGGAGCTGTTTTTT. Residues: CASSYRGQNTGELFF.

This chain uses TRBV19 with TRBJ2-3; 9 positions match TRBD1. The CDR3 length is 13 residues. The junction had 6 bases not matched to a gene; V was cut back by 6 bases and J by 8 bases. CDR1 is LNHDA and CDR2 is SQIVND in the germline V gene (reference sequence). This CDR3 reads CASSMTGGATQYF. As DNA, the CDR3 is TGTGCCAGTAGCATGACAGGGGGGGCTACGCAGTATTTT.

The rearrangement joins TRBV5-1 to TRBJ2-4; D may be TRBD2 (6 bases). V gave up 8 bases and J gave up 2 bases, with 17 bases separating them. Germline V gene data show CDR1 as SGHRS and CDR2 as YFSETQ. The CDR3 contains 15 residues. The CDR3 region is CASALFAGPKNIQYF. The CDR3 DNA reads TGCGCCAGTGCTCTATTCGCGGGACCCAAAAACATTCAGTACTTC.

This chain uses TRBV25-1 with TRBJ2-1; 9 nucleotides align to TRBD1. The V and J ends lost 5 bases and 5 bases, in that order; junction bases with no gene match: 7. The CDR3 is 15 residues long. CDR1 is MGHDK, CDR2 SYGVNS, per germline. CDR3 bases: TGTGCCAGCAGTCGTGGGGGGACAGGGAACAATGAGCAGTTCTTC. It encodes CASSRGGTGNNEQFF. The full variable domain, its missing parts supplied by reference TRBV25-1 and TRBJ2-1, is EADIYQTPRYLVIGTGKKITLECSQTMGHDKMYWYQQDPGMELHLIHYSYGVNSTEKGDLSSESTVSRIRTEHFPLTLESARPSHTSQYLCASSRGGTGNNEQFFGPGTRLTVL.

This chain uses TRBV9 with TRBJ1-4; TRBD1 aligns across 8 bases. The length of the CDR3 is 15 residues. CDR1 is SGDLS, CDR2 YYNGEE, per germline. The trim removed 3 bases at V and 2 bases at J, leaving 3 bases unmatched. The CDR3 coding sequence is TGTGCCAGCAGCGCCTACAGGGGGACTAATGAAAAACTGTTTTTT. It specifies CASSAYRGTNEKLFF.

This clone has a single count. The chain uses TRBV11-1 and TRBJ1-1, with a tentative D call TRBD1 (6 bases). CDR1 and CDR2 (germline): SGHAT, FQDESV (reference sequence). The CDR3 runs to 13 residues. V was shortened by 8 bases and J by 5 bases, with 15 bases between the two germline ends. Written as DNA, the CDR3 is TGTGCCAGCGGTCCTCAGGGGCAAACTGAAGCTTTCTTT. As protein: CASGPQGQTEAFF.

Here the CDR3 reads CASSQDGGSSYEQYF. In DNA form, the CDR3 reads TGTGCCAGCAGCCAAGATGGCGGGAGTAGCTACGAGCAGTACTTC. This chain joins TRBV4-2 and TRBJ2-7; TRBD2 matches at 7 bases. This CDR3 has 15 amino acids. J was trimmed by 3 bases and V by 0 bases; bases with no gene match: 5. The germline V gene encodes CDR1 LGHNA and CDR2 YNFKEQ.

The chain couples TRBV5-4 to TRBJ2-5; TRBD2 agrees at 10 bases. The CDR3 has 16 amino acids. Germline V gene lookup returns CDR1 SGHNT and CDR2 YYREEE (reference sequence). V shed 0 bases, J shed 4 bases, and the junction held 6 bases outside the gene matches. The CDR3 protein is CASSLALASGRETQYF. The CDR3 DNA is TGTGCCAGCAGCTTGGCCTTGGCTAGCGGGAGAGAGACCCAGTACTTC.

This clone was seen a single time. This chain's CDR3 is CASSRSGGYEQYF. DNA of the CDR3: TGTGCCAGCAGTCGTTCCGGCGGCTACGAGCAGTACTTC. The J gene is TRBJ2-7, the V gene TRBV6-5; D gene ambiguous. CDR1 MNHEY and CDR2 SVGAGI come from the germline V gene. This CDR3 spans 13 amino acids. Trimming stripped 5 bases from V and 3 bases from J, with 11 bases between.

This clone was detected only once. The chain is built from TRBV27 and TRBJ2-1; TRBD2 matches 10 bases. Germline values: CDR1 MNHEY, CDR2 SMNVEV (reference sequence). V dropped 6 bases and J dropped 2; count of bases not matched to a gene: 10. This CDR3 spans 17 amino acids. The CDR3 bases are TGTGCCAGCAGCCTATTATCTAGCGGGAGAACCTACAATGAGCAGTTCTTC. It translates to CASSLLSSGRTYNEQFF.

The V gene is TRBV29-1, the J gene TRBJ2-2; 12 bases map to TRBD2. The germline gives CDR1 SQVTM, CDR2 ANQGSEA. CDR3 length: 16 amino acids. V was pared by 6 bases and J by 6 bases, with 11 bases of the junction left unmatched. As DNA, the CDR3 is TGCAGCGTGGGATTGACTAGCGGGAGCAACTCCGGGGAGCTGTTTTTT. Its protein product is CSVGLTSGSNSGELFF.

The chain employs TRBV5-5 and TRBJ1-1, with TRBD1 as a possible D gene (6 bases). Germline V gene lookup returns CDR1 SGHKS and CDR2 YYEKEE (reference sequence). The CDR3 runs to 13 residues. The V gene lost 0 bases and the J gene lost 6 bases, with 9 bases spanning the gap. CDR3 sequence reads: CASSLVGGAEAFF. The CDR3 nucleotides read TGTGCCAGCAGCTTGGTAGGGGGAGCTGAAGCTTTCTTT.

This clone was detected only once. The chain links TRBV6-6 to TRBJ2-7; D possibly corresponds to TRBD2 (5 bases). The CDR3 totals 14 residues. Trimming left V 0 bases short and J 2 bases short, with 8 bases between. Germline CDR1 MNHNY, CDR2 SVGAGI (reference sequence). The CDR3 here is CASSYSSGTYEQYF. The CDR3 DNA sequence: TGTGCCAGCAGTTACTCGTCGGGGACCTACGAGCAGTACTTC.

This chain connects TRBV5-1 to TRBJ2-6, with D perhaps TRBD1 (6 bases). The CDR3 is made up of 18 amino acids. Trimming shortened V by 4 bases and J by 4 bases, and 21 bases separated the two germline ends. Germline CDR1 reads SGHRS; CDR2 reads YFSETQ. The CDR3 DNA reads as TGCGCCAGCAGCACCATACCAACAGGGCACGGAGGGGCCAACGTCCTGACTTTC. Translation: CASSTIPTGHGGANVLTF.

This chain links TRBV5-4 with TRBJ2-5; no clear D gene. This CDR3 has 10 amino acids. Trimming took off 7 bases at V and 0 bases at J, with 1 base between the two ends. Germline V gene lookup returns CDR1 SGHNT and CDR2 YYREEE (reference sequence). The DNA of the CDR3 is TGTGCCAGCCACCAAGAGACCCAGTACTTC. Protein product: CASHQETQYF.

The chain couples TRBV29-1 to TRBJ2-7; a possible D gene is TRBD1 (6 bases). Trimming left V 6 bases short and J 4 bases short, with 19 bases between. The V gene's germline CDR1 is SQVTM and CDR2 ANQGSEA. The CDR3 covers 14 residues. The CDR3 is CSVPGVRAPYEQYF. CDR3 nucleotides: TGCAGCGTGCCAGGGGTACGTGCGCCTTACGAGCAGTACTTC.

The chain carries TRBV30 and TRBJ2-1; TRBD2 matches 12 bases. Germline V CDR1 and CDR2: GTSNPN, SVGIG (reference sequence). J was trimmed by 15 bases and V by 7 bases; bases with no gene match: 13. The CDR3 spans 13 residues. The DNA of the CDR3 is TGTGCCTTCCCACTAGCGGGAGGCCCAGACCGGTTCTTC. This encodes CAFPLAGGPDRFF.

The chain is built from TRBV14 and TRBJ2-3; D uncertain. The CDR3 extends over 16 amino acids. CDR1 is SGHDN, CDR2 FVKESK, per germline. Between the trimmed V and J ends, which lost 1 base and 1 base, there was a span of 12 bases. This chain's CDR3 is CASSQARALGTDTQYF. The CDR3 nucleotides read TGTGCCAGCAGCCAAGCTAGGGCCTTGGGCACAGATACGCAGTATTTT.

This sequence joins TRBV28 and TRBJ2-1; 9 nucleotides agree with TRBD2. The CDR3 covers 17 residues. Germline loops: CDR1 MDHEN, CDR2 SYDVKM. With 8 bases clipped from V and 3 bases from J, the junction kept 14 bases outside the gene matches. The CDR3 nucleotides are TGTGCCAGCCGAAACCCAAAACTAGCGGGCCACTACAATGAGCAGTTCTTC. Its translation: CASRNPKLAGHYNEQFF.

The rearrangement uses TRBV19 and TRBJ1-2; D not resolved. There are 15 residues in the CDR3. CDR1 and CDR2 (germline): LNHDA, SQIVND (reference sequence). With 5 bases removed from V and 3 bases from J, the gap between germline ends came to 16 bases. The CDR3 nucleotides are TGTGCCAGTAGTGGGGTCAGCGACCGAGACTATGGCTACACCTTC. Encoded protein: CASSGVSDRDYGYTF.